Following are 22 T cell receptor beta chains from one sample sequenced in a study of T-cell reconstitution after alpha-beta-depleted transplantation in children. Unique molecular identifiers were incorporated into the prepared TCRbeta library. TCRdb reprocessed the PCR reads via MiXCR and lists one record per CDR3 protein. The table has around 680,000 distinct CDR3 sequences, around 16% seen once. This specimen consisted of PBMCs from the stem cell graft donor, obtained from the stem cell graft. Source of these receptors: a human donor who donated a stem cell graft to a child with acute myeloid leukemia.

This clonotype was observed many times. The chain carries TRBV7-8 and TRBJ2-5; D is unclear. The CDR3 runs 11 residues. Deletions cut 6 bases from V and 3 bases from J, with 5 bases between. The germline CDR1 and CDR2 sequences are SGHVS and FQNEAQ. The CDR3: CASSEKETQYF. The CDR3 DNA sequence: TGTGCCAGCAGTGAAAAAGAGACCCAGTACTTC.

This clonotype was counted only a few times. The chain employs TRBV5-1 and TRBJ2-3, with D unresolved. This CDR3 spans 16 amino acids. CDR1 is SGHRS, CDR2 YFSETQ, per germline. Deletions cut 3 bases from V and 3 bases from J, with 17 bases between. The CDR3 loop is CASSSFIDERTDTQYF. The CDR3 DNA sequence: TGCGCCAGCAGCTCCTTTATCGACGAGAGAACAGATACGCAGTATTTT.

A word on this clonotype: A clone one base away is much larger, so this may be a read error. The chain employs TRBV20-1 and TRBJ2-2; a possible D gene is TRBD2 (6 bases). Germline CDR1 and CDR2: DFQATT and SNEGSKA (reference sequence). V was cut by 3 bases and J by 3 bases, with 11 bases left in between. The CDR3 covers 14 residues. The CDR3 loop reads CSASLAVDTGELFF. The CDR3 DNA is TGCAGTGCTAGCTTAGCGGTGGACACCGGGGAGCTGTTTTTT.

CDR3 sequence reads: CASSFGKRADTQYF. CDR3 nucleotides: TGTGCCAGCAGCTTCGGAAAACGGGCAGATACGCAGTATTTT. The chain links TRBV9 to TRBJ2-3; D is ambiguous. Trimming stripped 4 bases from V and 4 bases from J, with 13 bases between. The CDR3 totals 14 residues. Germline lookup yields CDR1 SGDLS and CDR2 YYNGEE.

This clonotype was seen repeatedly, ten times or more. The rearrangement joins TRBV29-1 to TRBJ2-4; TRBD2 agrees at 8 bases. CDR1 SQVTM and CDR2 ANQGSEA come from the germline V gene. CDR3 size: 15 residues. Trimming took 2 bases from V and 2 from J; bases not matched to a gene: 5. The DNA of the CDR3 is TGCAGCGTTGAAACCGGGGGGGCGACCAAAAACATTCAGTACTTC. This sequence encodes CSVETGGATKNIQYF.

The V call is TRBV5-1, the J call TRBJ1-3, with 9 bases aligning to TRBD1. Germline CDR1 SGHRS, CDR2 YFSETQ. V was clipped by 4 bases and J by 4 bases; unmatched bases: 6. The CDR3 consists of 15 residues. The CDR3 spells CASSITGGDGNTIYF. In DNA form, the CDR3 reads TGCGCCAGCAGCATTACAGGGGGCGACGGAAACACCATATATTTT.

This clonotype was seen only a few times. The rearrangement joins TRBV20-1 to TRBJ2-7; D is ambiguous. The V gene lost 1 base and the J gene lost 3 bases, with 4 bases spanning the gap. CDR3 length: 11 amino acids. Germline V gene data show CDR1 as DFQATT and CDR2 as SNEGSKA (reference sequence). The DNA for the CDR3 is TGCAGTGCTAGAGTAGACTACGAGCAGTACGTC. It translates to CSARVDYEQYV.

Many counts were recorded for this clonotype. The chain is built from TRBV5-6 and TRBJ1-2; D might be TRBD1 (6 bases). Germline V lookup: CDR1 SGHDT, CDR2 YYEEEE. The CDR3 length is 13 residues. The V end was cut by 3 bases, the J end by 2 bases, with 8 bases between. The CDR3 region is CASSSTGNYGYTF. CDR3 nucleotide sequence: TGTGCCAGCAGCTCGACAGGAAACTATGGCTACACCTTC.

This clonotype occurred many times. V gene TRBV6-5 combines with J gene TRBJ1-6; 7 bases are a match to TRBD1. V lost 0 bases to trimming and J lost 10 bases; unmatched junction nucleotides: 9. This CDR3 region has 16 residues. Germline CDR1 and CDR2: MNHEY and SVGAGI. The CDR3 is CASSYSTRGRSSPLHF. In DNA form, the CDR3 reads TGTGCCAGCAGTTACTCGACCAGGGGGAGGTCGTCACCCCTCCACTTT.

This chain links TRBV6-5 with TRBJ1-2, with TRBD1 matching 7 bases. The germline gives CDR1 MNHEY, CDR2 SVGAGI. The V and J ends lost 2 bases and 4 bases, in that order; junction bases with no gene match: 13. The CDR3 has 17 amino acids. The CDR3 reads CASSYGSGQAYLYGYTF. The CDR3 DNA is TGTGCCAGCAGTTACGGGTCTGGACAGGCCTACCTCTATGGCTACACCTTC.

This chain connects TRBV11-2 to TRBJ1-5; no clear D gene. Trimming stripped 5 bases from V and 4 bases from J, with 9 bases between. The CDR3 has 13 residues. CDR1 SGHAT and CDR2 FQNNGV come from the germline V gene. The CDR3 loop reads CASSITENQPQHF. CDR3 nucleotide sequence: TGTGCCAGCAGCATTACGGAAAATCAGCCCCAGCATTTT.

This clonotype has just a few counts. CDR3 loop: CASSFLVGTTNEQYF. DNA for the CDR3: TGTGCCAGCAGTTTTTTGGTCGGGACAACAAACGAGCAGTACTTC. The V gene is TRBV12-3 or TRBV12-4, the J gene TRBJ2-7; D possibly corresponds to TRBD1 (6 bases). The germline V and J ends were trimmed by 3 bases and 5 bases, with 17 bases remaining between them. This CDR3 is 15 amino acids long.

The chain employs TRBV30 and TRBJ2-2; the D is unclear. The germline V gene has CDR1 GTSNPN and CDR2 SVGIG (reference sequence). CDR3 length: 11 residues. V lost 7 bases, J lost 5 bases, and 8 bases lay in between. CDR3 DNA sequence: TGTGCCTTCCTCGCAACCGGGGAGCTGTTTTTT. Its protein is CAFLATGELFF.

This clonotype appeared many times. This chain links TRBV20-1 with TRBJ1-1, with unresolved D. The length of the CDR3 is 11 residues. Germline CDR1 DFQATT, CDR2 SNEGSKA (reference sequence). V was pared by 4 bases and J by 5 bases, with 8 bases between. The CDR3 DNA reads as TGCAGTGCTACCCTAAGGACTGAAGCTTTCTTT. Amino acids: CSATLRTEAFF.

The chain joins TRBV2 to TRBJ1-5; perhaps TRBD1 as D (6 bases). Germline lookup yields CDR1 SNHLY and CDR2 FYNNEI. The CDR3 contains 12 residues. Between the trimmed V and J ends, which lost 7 bases and 6 bases, there was a span of 10 bases. CDR3 loop: CASTKQGQPQHF. CDR3 in DNA: TGTGCCAGCACCAAACAGGGTCAGCCCCAGCATTTT.

This clonotype was seen a handful of times. The rearrangement links TRBV12-3 or TRBV12-4 to TRBJ1-5; tentative D call: TRBD1 (5 bases). The CDR3 extends over 12 amino acids. V shed 5 bases and J shed 11 bases, with 13 bases lying between them. As DNA, the CDR3 is TGTGCCAGCAGTCGAGGGGCATCGGCCCAGCATTTT. Translated, it gives CASSRGASAQHF.

At least ten counts were recorded for this clonotype. The rearrangement links TRBV20-1 to TRBJ1-1; 9 nucleotides match TRBD1. The CDR3 is 16 residues long. Germline-derived CDR1 and CDR2 are DFQATT and SNEGSKA (reference sequence). J was trimmed by 5 bases and V by 1 base; bases with no gene match: 11. The CDR3 here is CSARGRGQGKGTEAFF. In DNA form, the CDR3 reads TGCAGTGCTAGAGGACGGGGACAGGGTAAAGGGACTGAAGCTTTCTTT.

The V gene is TRBV7-2, the J gene TRBJ2-7; 7 nucleotides agree with TRBD2. Trimming at V came to 5 bases and at J to 0 bases, leaving 7 bases not matched to a gene. Germline loops: CDR1 SGHTA, CDR2 FQGNSA. This CDR3 has 15 residues. The CDR3: CASSPGAGRSYEQYF. The CDR3 DNA sequence: TGTGCCAGCAGCCCCGGAGCGGGGCGCTCCTACGAGCAGTACTTC.

This clonotype turned up a few times. The gene calls are TRBV24-1 and TRBJ2-7; either TRBD1 or TRBD2 may supply D (5 bases each). The CDR3 is 14 amino acids. Germline-derived CDR1 and CDR2 are KGHDR and SFDVKD. Trimming removed 9 bases from V and 0 bases from J, with 14 bases in between. CDR3 sequence: CATGGSVSSYEQYV. In nucleotides, the CDR3 is TGTGCCACCGGGGGAAGTGTGAGCTCCTACGAGCAGTACGTC.

The rearrangement joins TRBV5-5 to TRBJ1-4, with unresolved D. V lost 1 base and J 10 bases, leaving 14 bases between the germline ends. CDR1 is SGHKS and CDR2 is YYEKEE in the germline V gene (reference sequence). This CDR3 is built from 14 residues. The DNA of the CDR3 is TGTGCCAGCAGCTTGAACGAAGGTTTGAGAAAACTGTTTTTT. Protein: CASSLNEGLRKLFF.

V is TRBV28 and J is TRBJ1-5, with D hard to call. CDR1 is MDHEN, CDR2 SYDVKM, per germline. The CDR3 consists of 14 residues. Trimming took 3 bases from V and 3 from J, leaving 9 bases between them. In DNA, the CDR3 is TGTGCCAGCAGTTTGCCCCGGATCAATCAGCCCCAGCATTTT. Amino acids: CASSLPRINQPQHF. Filled out from reference TRBV28 and TRBJ1-5, the complete variable domain reads DVKVTQSSRYLVKRTGEKVFLECVQDMDHENMFWYRQDPGLGLRLIYFSYDVKMKEKGDIPEGYSVSREKKERFSLILESASTNQTSMYLCASSLPRINQPQHFGDGTRLSIL.

This clonotype was detected only a few times. The chain recombines TRBV20-1 with TRBJ2-3; no clear D gene. Deletions cut 6 bases from V and 2 bases from J, with 18 bases between. The germline gives CDR1 DFQATT, CDR2 SNEGSKA (reference sequence). The CDR3 sequence is 15 residues long. The CDR3 reads CSAPPTPDATDTQYF. In DNA, the CDR3 is TGCAGTGCGCCACCTACACCCGATGCCACAGATACGCAGTATTTT.